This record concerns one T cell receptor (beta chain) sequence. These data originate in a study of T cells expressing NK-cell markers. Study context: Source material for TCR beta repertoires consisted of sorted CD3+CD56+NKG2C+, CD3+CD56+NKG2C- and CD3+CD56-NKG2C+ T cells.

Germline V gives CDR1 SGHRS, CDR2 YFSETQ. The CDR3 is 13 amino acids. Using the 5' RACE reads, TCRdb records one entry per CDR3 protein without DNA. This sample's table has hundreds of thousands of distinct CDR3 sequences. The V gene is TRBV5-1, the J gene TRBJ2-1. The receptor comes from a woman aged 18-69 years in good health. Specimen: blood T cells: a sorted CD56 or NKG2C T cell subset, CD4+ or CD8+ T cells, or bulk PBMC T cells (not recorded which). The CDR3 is CASRLTSHNEQFF.